One and the same sample provided the 28 T cell receptor beta chains below, sequenced in a study of blood T cell repertoires in COVID-19. Only in-frame clones appear in the TCRdb table, and some are missing; sequencing was by immunoSEQ multiplex PCR. This table holds around 260,000 clones, 70% to 90% found once. Sequencing used peripheral blood. Receptors originate from a human donor in a cohort sampled during active COVID-19.

The V and J genes are TRBV11-2 and TRBJ1-2; no definite D call. The ends were cut back, 5 bases at V and 3 bases at J, with 10 bases in the middle. The CDR3 covers 13 residues. Germline values: CDR1 SGHAT, CDR2 FQNNGV. The CDR3 sequence is CASSRELDYGYTF. For the CDR3, the DNA is TGTGCCAGCAGCAGAGAATTAGACTATGGCTACACCTTC.

This chain joins TRBV19 and TRBJ1-5, with D possibly TRBD1 on 5 matching bases. Trimming shortened V by 6 bases and J by 7 bases, and 16 bases separated the two germline ends. In germline, CDR1 is LNHDA, CDR2 SQIVND (reference sequence). The CDR3 loop spans 14 amino acids. CDR3: CASSIHQEGQPQHF. For the CDR3, the DNA is TGTGCCAGTAGCATCCACCAGGAGGGGCAGCCCCAGCATTTT.

The gene calls are TRBV7-2 and TRBJ2-5, with D perhaps TRBD1 (5 bases). The V and J ends lost 5 bases and 7 bases respectively, with 17 bases between them. Germline V gives CDR1 SGHTA, CDR2 FQGNSA. The CDR3 sequence is 14 residues long. This CDR3 reads CASSQLQGRGTQYF. The CDR3 coding sequence is TGTGCCAGCAGCCAACTCCAGGGAAGGGGGACCCAGTACTTC.

Here the CDR3 reads CASSLGTPLSTDTQYF. CDR3 in DNA: TGTGCCAGCAGCCTCGGGACTCCTCTTAGCACAGATACGCAGTATTTT. V gene TRBV11-1 combines with J gene TRBJ2-3; tentative D call: TRBD2 (6 bases). This CDR3 has 16 amino acids. The V end lost 5 bases, the J end lost 0 bases, and 15 bases lay between the germline ends. CDR1 is SGHAT, CDR2 FQDESV, per germline (reference sequence). Full variable domain (remainder filled in from reference TRBV11-1 and TRBJ2-3): EAEVAQSPRYKITEKSQAVAFWCDPISGHATLYWYRQILGQGPELLVQFQDESVVDDSQLPKDRFSAERLKGVDSTLKIQPAELGDSAMYLCASSLGTPLSTDTQYFGPGTRLTVL.

As regards this clone: The identical CDR3 is also encoded by other nucleotide sequences in the sample. The rearrangement links TRBV12-3 or TRBV12-4 to TRBJ2-6; D uncertain. Trimming left V 6 bases short and J 0 bases short, with 3 bases between. The CDR3 length is 13 residues. The CDR3, as DNA: TGTGCCAGCAGCAGCTCTGGGGCCAACGTCCTGACTTTC. This encodes CASSSSGANVLTF.

The chain couples TRBV29-1 to TRBJ2-7; D call uncertain. This CDR3 region has 12 residues. Per the germline V gene, CDR1 is SQVTM and CDR2 is ANQGSEA. Between the trimmed V and J ends, which lost 7 bases and 3 bases, there was a span of 13 bases. In nucleotides, the CDR3 is TGCAGCGCGTGGGCAGCCAGCTACGAGCAGTACTTC. This translates into CSAWAASYEQYF.

The chain employs TRBV29-1 and TRBJ1-5, with D unclear. CDR1 and CDR2 from the germline V gene are SQVTM and ANQGSEA. This CDR3 has 13 residues. The CDR3: CSVGGSGNQPQHF. In DNA, the CDR3 is TGCAGTGTAGGAGGATCGGGCAATCAGCCCCAGCATTTT.

The V gene is TRBV4-3, the J gene TRBJ1-5; weak D call: TRBD1 (6 bases). The CDR3 is 15 residues long. The germline CDR1 and CDR2 sequences are LGHNA and YSLEER. V shed 0 bases and J shed 7 bases, with 13 bases lying between them. CDR3 bases: TGCGCCAGCAGCCAAGATCTTCAGGGGTGGCAGCCCCAGCATTTT. Its translation: CASSQDLQGWQPQHF.

This chain uses TRBV4-3 with TRBJ2-3; no firm D call. Looked up from germline, CDR1 is LGHNA and CDR2 is YSLEER. Trimming cost V 1 base and J 2 bases, with 13 bases left between them. The CDR3 has 16 residues. The DNA of the CDR3 is TGCGCCAGCAGCCAAGGGGTGGGCCCTGCCACAGATACGCAGTATTTT. The encoded protein is CASSQGVGPATDTQYF.

The CDR3 protein is CSAQDGYGYTF. In DNA, the CDR3 is TGCAGCGCACAGGACGGCTATGGCTACACCTTC. The chain links TRBV29-1 to TRBJ1-2; TRBD1 is a possible D gene (5 bases). The CDR3 length is 11 residues. Trimming stripped 7 bases from V and 4 bases from J, with 10 bases between. CDR1 SQVTM and CDR2 ANQGSEA come from the germline V gene.

The V gene is TRBV7-9, the J gene TRBJ1-1; 7 bases map to TRBD1. Germline CDR1 is SEHNR and CDR2 is FQNEAQ (reference sequence). The CDR3 is 15 residues long. Losses at the gene ends were 6 bases for V and 2 bases for J; bases not matched to a gene: 9. The CDR3 DNA sequence: TGTGCCAGCAGTCCTGACAGGGCCACTAACACTGAAGCTTTCTTT. Its translation is CASSPDRATNTEAFF.

The chain has TRBV3-1 (or the pseudogene TRBV3-2) and TRBJ2-7, with TRBD2 identical over 8 bases. The CDR3 loop spans 16 amino acids. Looked up from germline, CDR1 is LGHDT and CDR2 is YNNKEL (reference sequence). Trimming at V came to 0 bases and at J to 6 bases, leaving 10 bases not matched to a gene. CDR3 sequence (DNA): TGTGCCAGCAGCCAAGATAGACTAGCGAGCTATCCCGAGCAGTACTTC. As protein: CASSQDRLASYPEQYF.

The CDR3 here is CASSIIFGTGVYEQYF. CDR3 bases: TGTGCCAGTAGTATAATATTCGGGACAGGGGTCTACGAGCAGTACTTC. The chain is built from TRBV19 and TRBJ2-7; 10 positions agree with TRBD1. Germline assignment: CDR1 LNHDA and CDR2 SQIVND (reference sequence). V lost 2 bases and J lost 3; bases outside the gene matches: 7. The CDR3 is 16 residues long.

V and J are TRBV2 and TRBJ1-1; no definite D call. This CDR3 has 11 residues. Trimming removed 4 bases from V and 7 bases from J, with 7 bases in between. Germline lookup yields CDR1 SNHLY and CDR2 FYNNEI. The CDR3 spells CASSGYYEAFF. As DNA, the CDR3 is TGTGCCAGCAGTGGATACTATGAAGCTTTCTTT.

The chain links TRBV9 to TRBJ1-1; the D gene is possibly TRBD1 (5 bases). The CDR3 runs to 15 residues. Trimming pared 4 bases from V and 0 bases from J, leaving 13 bases between. Germline values: CDR1 SGDLS, CDR2 YYNGEE. The CDR3 DNA reads as TGTGCCAGCAGCCCGATCGGGGGGGTGAACACTGAAGCTTTCTTT. It translates to CASSPIGGVNTEAFF.

V gene TRBV7-9 combines with J gene TRBJ1-6; TRBD1 might be the D (5 bases). The V end lost 2 bases, the J end lost 10 bases, and 9 bases lay between the germline ends. Germline V gene data show CDR1 as SEHNR and CDR2 as FQNEAQ (reference sequence). The CDR3 spans 13 residues. The CDR3 sequence is CASSLSGGSPLHF. DNA for the CDR3: TGTGCCAGCAGCTTATCGGGGGGATCACCCCTCCACTTT.

Written as DNA, the CDR3 is TGTGCCAGCAGCCTAAGGATGGGAGGGCCGATTAATGAGCAGTTCTTC. It specifies CASSLRMGGPINEQFF. The rearrangement joins TRBV11-1 to TRBJ2-1; 7 bases are a match to TRBD2. There are 16 residues in the CDR3. CDR1 SGHAT and CDR2 FQDESV come from the germline V gene (reference sequence). Germline trimming cut 5 bases from V and 7 bases from J; bases unmatched to any gene: 14.

V gene TRBV6-4 combines with J gene TRBJ2-7; no clear D. V was pared by 7 bases and J by 7 bases, with 14 bases between. Germline-derived CDR1 and CDR2 are MRHNA and SNTAGT. The CDR3 consists of 12 residues. Written as DNA, the CDR3 is TGTGCCAGCAAACAGAGTTTTAGGGAGCAGTACTTC. Translated: CASKQSFREQYF.

The chain has TRBV21-1 and TRBJ2-7; TRBD2 is taken as the D call from the table, unchecked against the DNA. TRBV21-1 is a known pseudogene. The CDR3 runs 16 residues. The CDR3 protein is CASSKASRTGFYEQYF. The CDR3 nucleotides read TGTGCCAGCAGCAAAGCGTCTCGGACTGGCTTCTACGAGCAGTACTTC.

The gene calls are TRBV4-1 and TRBJ2-7, with 11 positions matching TRBD2. The CDR3 covers 15 residues. Trimming took 3 bases from V and 3 from J; bases not matched to a gene: 4. Germline CDR1 reads MGHRA; CDR2 reads YSYEKL. DNA of the CDR3: TGCGCCAGCAGCCATGGGGGACTAGCGGTCTACGAGCAGTACTTC. The encoded protein is CASSHGGLAVYEQYF.

V is TRBV7-2 and J is TRBJ1-2; the match to TRBD1 covers 7 bases. CDR1 and CDR2 from the germline V gene are SGHTA and FQGNSA. V shed 2 bases, J shed 2 bases, and the junction held 5 bases outside the gene matches. The CDR3 contains 15 residues. The CDR3 is CASSLQGVGNYGYTF. The CDR3 coding sequence is TGTGCCAGCAGCTTACAGGGGGTGGGGAACTATGGCTACACCTTC.

The chain employs TRBV10-1 and TRBJ1-1; D might be TRBD1 (5 bases). Germline V gene data show CDR1 as WNHNN and CDR2 as SYGVQD (reference sequence). The V end was cut by 0 bases, the J end by 5 bases, with 10 bases between. There are 14 residues in the CDR3. DNA of the CDR3: TGCGCCAGCAGTGAGTCTAGGGGAGGAACTGAAGCTTTCTTT. Encoded protein: CASSESRGGTEAFF.

The chain carries TRBV19 and TRBJ2-3, with D hard to call. CDR1 is LNHDA and CDR2 is SQIVND in the germline V gene (reference sequence). Trimming left V 6 bases short and J 1 base short, with 8 bases between. CDR3 length: 13 residues. The CDR3 sequence: CASRNGGTDTQYF. CDR3 coding DNA: TGTGCCAGTAGGAACGGAGGCACAGATACGCAGTATTTT.

DNA of the CDR3: TGTGCCAGCAGCTTGGGCAGGCCCTACGAGCAGTACTTC. Its translation: CASSLGRPYEQYF. The gene calls are TRBV5-8 and TRBJ2-7, with unresolved D. Trimming shortened V by 0 bases and J by 2 bases, and 6 bases separated the two germline ends. Germline V gene sequence: CDR1 SGHTS, CDR2 YDEGEE. CDR3 length: 13 amino acids.

J is TRBJ1-5 and V is TRBV6-1, with TRBD1 matching 7 bases. In germline, CDR1 is MNHNS, CDR2 SASEGT. Trimming removed 4 bases from V and 0 bases from J; junction bases left unmatched: 15. This CDR3 region has 19 residues. The CDR3: CASSAPGQWRVNSNQPQHF. The CDR3 nucleotides are TGTGCCAGCAGTGCACCGGGACAGTGGAGAGTAAATAGCAATCAGCCCCAGCATTTT.

This clone appeared a few times. The chain uses TRBV5-6 and TRBJ1-1; 8 nucleotides align to TRBD1. V lost 4 bases, J lost 0 bases, and 2 bases stayed unmatched. The CDR3 runs 14 residues. Germline V lookup: CDR1 SGHDT, CDR2 YYEEEE. The CDR3 sequence is CASSRDRLNTEAFF. For the CDR3, the DNA is TGTGCCAGCAGCCGGGACAGGCTGAACACTGAAGCTTTCTTT.

The chain recombines TRBV19 with TRBJ2-2, with 8 bases lining up with TRBD2. The CDR3 extends over 17 amino acids. From germline, CDR1 is LNHDA and CDR2 SQIVND (reference sequence). With 5 bases clipped from V and 5 bases from J, the junction kept 13 bases outside the gene matches. CDR3 DNA: TGTGCCAGTAGTTTCCTCCTTGCGGAGCGGGGGACCGGGGAGCTGTTTTTT. Its protein product is CASSFLLAERGTGELFF.

This chain links TRBV20-1 with TRBJ1-1; D is uncertain. The V and J ends lost 5 bases and 8 bases respectively, with 12 bases between them. CDR3 length: 11 residues. CDR1 and CDR2 (germline): DFQATT, SNEGSKA (reference sequence). The CDR3 DNA sequence: TGCAGTGCTTCCATCGCGAGAGAAGCTTTCTTT. Its protein product is CSASIAREAFF.